The 17 T cell receptor beta chains below come from one sample, sequenced in a study of CD8 T cells in Susac syndrome. Random hexamers were used to reverse transcribe 0.5 to 1 ug of RNA. Each CDR3 protein is one row after TCRdb ran MiXCR on the immunoSEQ multiplex PCR reads. This table has roughly 150,000 distinct CDR3 sequences, 94% appearing once. Sequenced material: CD4+ T cells from PBMCs. These receptors all stem from a human donor with multiple sclerosis.

This sequence joins TRBV4-3 and TRBJ2-4, with 8 bases fitting TRBD2. CDR1 is LGHNA and CDR2 is YSLEER in the germline V gene. Trimming removed 0 bases from V and 6 bases from J; junction bases left unmatched: 4. CDR3 length: 15 amino acids. This CDR3 is CASSQEAGTRNIQYF. The CDR3, as DNA: TGCGCCAGCAGCCAAGAAGCCGGGACTAGAAACATTCAGTACTTC.

V and J are TRBV29-1 and TRBJ2-7, with D possibly TRBD2 on 6 matching bases. V was shortened by 7 bases and J by 7 bases, with 17 bases between the two germline ends. There are 12 residues in the CDR3. Germline V gene sequence: CDR1 SQVTM, CDR2 ANQGSEA. The CDR3 loop reads CSAGKGGWEQYF. DNA of the CDR3: TGCAGCGCGGGCAAGGGAGGTTGGGAGCAGTACTTC.

About this clonotype: The junction shows a germline mismatch at one end, possibly a read error. The CDR3 nucleotides read TGCAGTGCCGGGAAGTCTACGGCTACAGGGCAGCTCCAGCATTTT. This gives the protein CSAGKSTATGQLQHF. The chain joins TRBV20-1 to TRBJ1-5, with D possibly being TRBD1 (6 bases). Per germline, CDR1 DFQATT and CDR2 SNEGSKA (reference sequence). The CDR3 spans 15 residues.

The CDR3 loop is CATSDSTVYEQYF. In nucleotides, the CDR3 is TGTGCCACCAGTGATTCGACTGTCTACGAGCAGTACTTC. The chain couples TRBV24-1 to TRBJ2-7; D call uncertain. Trimming pared 2 bases from V and 3 bases from J, leaving 7 bases between. CDR1 KGHDR and CDR2 SFDVKD come from the germline V gene. The CDR3 has 13 residues.

In nucleotides, the CDR3 is TGCAGCGTTGGAACCCAACAACGTTACGAGCAGTACTTC. As protein: CSVGTQQRYEQYF. The chain employs TRBV29-1 and TRBJ2-7, with unresolved D. V shed 4 bases and J shed 4 bases, with 14 bases lying between them. The CDR3 consists of 13 residues. Germline V CDR1 and CDR2: SQVTM, ANQGSEA.

The chain links TRBV28 to TRBJ2-3; 10 nucleotides match TRBD2. The ends lost 4 bases at V and 10 bases at J; junction bases unmatched: 8. Germline V lookup: CDR1 MDHEN, CDR2 SYDVKM. The CDR3 consists of 14 residues. The CDR3 nucleotides are TGTGCCAGCAGTTGGACTAGCGGAAACTTGGCGCAGTATTTT. This encodes CASSWTSGNLAQYF.

The chain recombines TRBV30 with TRBJ1-5; D perhaps matches TRBD1 (5 bases). Germline V lookup: CDR1 GTSNPN, CDR2 SVGIG (reference sequence). CDR3 length: 13 residues. V was trimmed by 5 bases and J by 3 bases, leaving 11 bases between them. The CDR3 DNA follows: TGTGCCTGGGGTCTCAGGGTCAATCAGCCCCAGCATTTT. Its translation is CAWGLRVNQPQHF.

The rearrangement links TRBV5-1 to TRBJ1-4, with a possible D match to TRBD1 (5 bases). Germline V gene lookup returns CDR1 SGHRS and CDR2 YFSETQ. This CDR3 comprises 16 residues. V was shortened by 1 base and J by 7 bases, with 17 bases between the two germline ends. CDR3 nucleotide sequence: TGCGCCAGCAGCTTGTTTGGGGCCGCGGACGGTGAAAAACTGTTTTTT. It translates to CASSLFGAADGEKLFF.

V usage is TRBV19 and J usage is TRBJ2-7; 12 bases match TRBD1. V shed 9 bases, J shed 7 bases, and the junction held 7 bases outside the gene matches. Germline CDR1 is LNHDA and CDR2 is SQIVND (reference sequence). This CDR3 is built from 13 residues. The CDR3 sequence is CASAGTGGREQYF. In DNA form, the CDR3 reads TGTGCCAGCGCCGGGACAGGGGGCAGGGAGCAGTACTTC. Full variable domain (remainder filled in from reference TRBV19 and TRBJ2-7): DGGITQSPKYLFRKEGQNVTLSCEQNLNHDAMYWYRQDPGQGLRLIYYSQIVNDFQKGDIAEGYSVSREKKESFPLTVTSAQKNPTAFYLCASAGTGGREQYFGPGTRLTVT.

The J gene is TRBJ2-2, the V gene TRBV6-2 or TRBV6-3; no clear D. Germline-derived CDR1 and CDR2 are MNHEY and SVGEGT. With 7 bases removed from V and 3 bases from J, the gap between germline ends came to 9 bases. This CDR3 is 13 amino acids long. The CDR3, as DNA: TGTGCCAGCATTCCGGGCTACACCGGGGAGCTGTTTTTT. Its protein product is CASIPGYTGELFF.

The rearrangement joins TRBV9 to TRBJ2-1; 7 nucleotides align to TRBD2. This CDR3 is 16 amino acids long. The germline CDR1 and CDR2 sequences are SGDLS and YYNGEE. Trimming removed 0 bases from V and 4 bases from J; junction bases left unmatched: 7. The CDR3 region is CASSVVGGSTYNEQFF. For the CDR3, the DNA is TGTGCCAGCAGCGTAGTCGGCGGGAGTACTTACAATGAGCAGTTCTTC.

This chain connects TRBV12-3 or TRBV12-4 to TRBJ2-1; TRBD2 matches at 8 bases. The CDR3 is 14 amino acids. The V gene end was trimmed by 7 bases and the J gene end by 1 base; junction bases not matched to a gene: 3. The CDR3: CASITSGSYNEQFF. The CDR3 DNA sequence: TGTGCCAGCATCACTAGCGGTTCCTACAATGAGCAGTTCTTC.

This chain joins TRBV19 and TRBJ1-2; D remains ambiguous. Germline V gene sequence: CDR1 LNHDA, CDR2 SQIVND (reference sequence). Trimming removed 7 bases at V and 3 bases at J, with 12 bases between. CDR3 size: 13 residues. The CDR3: CASTTNQYYGYTF. The CDR3, as DNA: TGTGCCAGTACCACCAACCAGTACTATGGCTACACCTTC.

The chain links TRBV7-9 to TRBJ2-3, with TRBD2 identical over 13 bases. The germline gives CDR1 SEHNR, CDR2 FQNEAQ (reference sequence). V lost 3 bases and J lost 1; bases outside the gene matches: 1. The CDR3 is made up of 16 amino acids. The DNA for the CDR3 is TGTGCCAGCAGCTTCGGACTAGCGGGAGGCACAGATACGCAGTATTTT. The encoded protein is CASSFGLAGGTDTQYF.

The chain uses TRBV29-1 and TRBJ2-7; TRBD1 aligns across 8 bases. This CDR3 spans 13 amino acids. Per germline, CDR1 SQVTM and CDR2 ANQGSEA. V was clipped by 6 bases and J by 1 base; unmatched bases: 5. The CDR3 loop reads CSVRDRYSYEQYF. The CDR3 DNA reads TGCAGCGTCCGGGACAGGTATTCCTACGAGCAGTACTTC.

The chain has TRBV7-2 and TRBJ2-7; D ambiguous. Germline V gene sequence: CDR1 SGHTA, CDR2 FQGNSA. The CDR3 covers 13 residues. Trimming pared 1 base from V and 6 bases from J, leaving 10 bases between. CDR3 loop: CASSLGFRSEQYF. CDR3 DNA: TGTGCCAGCAGCTTAGGATTTCGAAGCGAGCAGTACTTC.

V and J are TRBV19 and TRBJ2-5; weak D call: TRBD2 (5 bases). V was pared by 5 bases and J by 7 bases, with 11 bases between. From germline, CDR1 is LNHDA and CDR2 SQIVND (reference sequence). This CDR3 has 12 amino acids. The CDR3 region has the DNA TGTGCCAGTAGTTCACTAGAGGGGACCCAGTACTTC. Protein sequence: CASSSLEGTQYF.